This entry lists 2 T cell receptor beta chains sequenced from one sample in a study of molecular identifiers for immune sequencing clone quantification. TCRdb itself ran the PCR reads through MiXCR, one entry per CDR3 protein. The sample carries some 100,000 distinct CDR3 sequences, around a third recorded once. The material sequenced was naive CD8+ T cells from blood, with Jurkat cell RNA spiked in. Stated subset: FACS-sorted CD8+CD4-CCR7+CD45RA+ naive T cells. The receptors originated from a human donor in good health. Some libraries in this study had Jurkat cell RNA spiked in.

J is TRBJ2-5 and V is TRBV11-2, with 8 bases fitting TRBD2. Losses at the gene ends were 3 bases for V and 9 bases for J; bases not matched to a gene: 15. This CDR3 has 16 residues. CDR1 is SGHAT, CDR2 FQNNGV, per germline. CDR3 DNA: TGTGCCAGCAGCTTTGATGTGGCTAGCGGGCCAAAAGCCCAGTACTTC. This translates into CASSFDVASGPKAQYF. Together with reference TRBV11-2 and TRBJ2-5, the CDR3 gives the full variable domain: EAGVAQSPRYKIIEKRQSVAFWCNPISGHATLYWYQQILGQGPKLLIQFQNNGVVDDSQLPKDRFSAERLKGVDSTLKIQPAKLEDSAVYLCASSFDVASGPKAQYFGPGTRLLVL.

V is TRBV27 and J is TRBJ2-1; TRBD1 matches 9 bases. Germline V CDR1 and CDR2: MNHEY, SMNVEV (reference sequence). CDR3 length equals 18 residues. The junction had 14 bases not matched to a gene; V was cut back by 8 bases and J by 0 bases. CDR3 coding DNA: TGTGCCAGCCTTCGGACAGGGGATCACGTGAGCTCCTACAATGAGCAGTTCTTC. It yields the protein CASLRTGDHVSSYNEQFF.